This T cell receptor beta chain was documented in a study of blood T cell repertoires in COVID-19. Study context: The samples span acute and convalescent COVID-19 from the United States, Italy and Spain. From T cells, B-cell-depleted T cells, or PBMCs came the material, which was cDNA or gDNA.

This CDR3 region has 18 residues. CDR1 and CDR2 from the germline V gene are LGHDT and YNNKEL (reference sequence). The ends lost 0 bases at V and 5 bases at J; junction bases unmatched: 7. Per the original data handling: By means of reference gene primer amplification, nucleated cell counts were estimated. Only in-frame clones appear in the TCRdb table, and some are missing; sequencing was by immunoSEQ multiplex PCR. That table supplies the V and J calls and clone size; D and trimming were determined from the DNA. The sample holds more than 150,000 clones; 90% are singletons and the top ten take approximately 0.64%.

The sample was peripheral blood. The rearrangement links TRBV3-1 (or the pseudogene TRBV3-2) to TRBJ2-5, with 15 bases aligning to TRBD2. The sequence was obtained from a man over 45 with acute or convalescent COVID-19. The CDR3 bases are TGTGCCAGCAGCCAAGATCGGTGGGGGACTAGCGGGAGGGAGACCCAGTACTTC. Protein sequence: CASSQDRWGTSGRETQYF.